This TCR beta chain was recovered during a study of T cell responses to AZD1222 COVID-19 vaccine. For the study at large: Second doses that came at about 4 or about 12 weeks were put together.

This CDR3 contains 13 residues. Trimming left V 4 bases short and J 6 bases short, with 11 bases between. On this clone itself: The antigen remains undetermined.

Assay used: immunoSEQ multiplex PCR; TCRdb lists only in-frame clones, some missing. In the table there are 150,000 or so clones, about 90% of which are singletons. Study results and limitations: Mostly white British, mostly female donors; authors suggested clonal diversity may be underestimated. Dominant CD4 TCR responses targeted spike regions 160-218 and 743-854. Reportedly, nearly half the spike-specific TCRs target unmutated variant regions.

The receptor was isolated from an adult in good health. Sequenced here: peripheral blood, sampled on day 0 of AZD1222 vaccination. The J gene is TRBJ2-3, the V gene TRBV12-3 or TRBV12-4, with D hard to call. The CDR3 spells CASSSASRDTQYF. CDR3 coding DNA: TGTGCCAGCAGTTCAGCATCTCGGGATACGCAGTATTTT.